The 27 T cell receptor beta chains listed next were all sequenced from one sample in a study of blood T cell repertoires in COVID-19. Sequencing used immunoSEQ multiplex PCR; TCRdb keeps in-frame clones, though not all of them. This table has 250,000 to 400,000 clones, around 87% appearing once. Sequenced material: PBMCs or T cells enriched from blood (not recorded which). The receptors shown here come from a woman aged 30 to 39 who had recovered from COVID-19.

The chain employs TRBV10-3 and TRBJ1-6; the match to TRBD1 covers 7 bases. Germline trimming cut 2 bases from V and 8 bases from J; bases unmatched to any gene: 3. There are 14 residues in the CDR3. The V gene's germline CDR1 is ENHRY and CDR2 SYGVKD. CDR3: CAISELTGDSPLHF. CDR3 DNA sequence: TGTGCCATCAGTGAGCTTACAGGGGATTCACCCCTCCACTTT.

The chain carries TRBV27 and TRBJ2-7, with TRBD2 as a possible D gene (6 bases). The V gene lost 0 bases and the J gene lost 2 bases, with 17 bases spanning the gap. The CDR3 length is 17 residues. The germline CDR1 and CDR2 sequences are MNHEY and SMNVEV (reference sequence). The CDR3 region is CASSLSRGGIKTYEQYF. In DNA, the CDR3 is TGTGCCAGCAGTTTATCCCGTGGGGGGATCAAGACCTACGAGCAGTACTTC.

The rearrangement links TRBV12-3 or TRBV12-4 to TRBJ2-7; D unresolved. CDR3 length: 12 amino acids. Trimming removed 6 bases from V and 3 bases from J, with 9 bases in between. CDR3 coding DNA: TGTGCCAGCAGCCCGGGTCTCTACGAGCAGTACTTC. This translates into CASSPGLYEQYF.

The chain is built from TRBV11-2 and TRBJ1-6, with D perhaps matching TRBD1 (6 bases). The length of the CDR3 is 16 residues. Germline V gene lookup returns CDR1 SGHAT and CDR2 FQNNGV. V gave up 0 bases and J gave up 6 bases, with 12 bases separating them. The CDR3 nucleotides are TGTGCCAGCAGCTTAGAGTTGAGGGGGACTAATTCACCCCTCCACTTT. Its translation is CASSLELRGTNSPLHF. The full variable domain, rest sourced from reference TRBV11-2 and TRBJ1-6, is EAGVAQSPRYKIIEKRQSVAFWCNPISGHATLYWYQQILGQGPKLLIQFQNNGVVDDSQLPKDRFSAERLKGVDSTLKIQPAKLEDSAVYLCASSLELRGTNSPLHFGNGTRLTVT.

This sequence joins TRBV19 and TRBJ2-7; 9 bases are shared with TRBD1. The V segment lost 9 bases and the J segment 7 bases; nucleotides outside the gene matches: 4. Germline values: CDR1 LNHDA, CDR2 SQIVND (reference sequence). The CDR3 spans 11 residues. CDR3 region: CASGTGREQYF. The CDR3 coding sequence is TGTGCCAGCGGGACAGGGAGGGAGCAGTACTTC.

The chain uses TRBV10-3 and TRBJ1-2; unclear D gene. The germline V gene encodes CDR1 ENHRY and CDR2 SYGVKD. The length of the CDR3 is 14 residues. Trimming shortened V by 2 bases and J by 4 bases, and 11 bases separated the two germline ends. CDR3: CAISEHSTGYGYTF. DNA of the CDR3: TGTGCCATCAGTGAGCACAGCACTGGCTATGGCTACACCTTC.

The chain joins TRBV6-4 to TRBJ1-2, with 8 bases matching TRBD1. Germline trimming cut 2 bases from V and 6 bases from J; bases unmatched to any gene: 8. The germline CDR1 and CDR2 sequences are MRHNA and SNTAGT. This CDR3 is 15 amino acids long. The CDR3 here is CASSDTGQGVNGYTF. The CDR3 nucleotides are TGTGCCAGCAGTGACACCGGACAGGGAGTCAATGGCTACACCTTC.

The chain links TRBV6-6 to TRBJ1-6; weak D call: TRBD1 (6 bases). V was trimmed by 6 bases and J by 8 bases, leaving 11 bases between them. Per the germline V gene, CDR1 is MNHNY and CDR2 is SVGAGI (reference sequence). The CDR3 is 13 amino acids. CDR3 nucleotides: TGTGCCAGCAGACCGGACAGTTATTCACCCCTCCACTTT. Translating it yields CASRPDSYSPLHF.

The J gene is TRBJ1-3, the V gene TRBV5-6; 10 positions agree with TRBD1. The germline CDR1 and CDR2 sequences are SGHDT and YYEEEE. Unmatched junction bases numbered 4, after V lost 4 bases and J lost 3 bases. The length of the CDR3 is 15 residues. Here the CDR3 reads CASSPGTGVGNTIYF. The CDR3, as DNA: TGTGCCAGCAGCCCCGGGACAGGGGTTGGAAACACCATATATTTT.

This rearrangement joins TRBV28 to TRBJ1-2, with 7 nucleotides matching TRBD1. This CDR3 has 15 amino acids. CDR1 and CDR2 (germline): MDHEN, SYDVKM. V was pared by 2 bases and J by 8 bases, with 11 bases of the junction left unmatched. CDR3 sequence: CASSLRDSSWGGYTF. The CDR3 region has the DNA TGTGCCAGCAGTTTACGGGACAGTTCATGGGGCGGCTACACCTTC.

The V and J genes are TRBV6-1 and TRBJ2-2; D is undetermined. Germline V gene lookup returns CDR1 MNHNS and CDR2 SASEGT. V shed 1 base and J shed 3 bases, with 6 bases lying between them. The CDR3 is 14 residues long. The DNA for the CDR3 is TGTGCCAGCAGTGAAGGAGCGTACACCGGGGAGCTGTTTTTT. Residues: CASSEGAYTGELFF.

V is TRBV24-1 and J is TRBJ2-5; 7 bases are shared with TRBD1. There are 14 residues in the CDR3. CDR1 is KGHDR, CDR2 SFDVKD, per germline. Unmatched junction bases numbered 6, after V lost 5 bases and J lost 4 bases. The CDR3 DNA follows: TGTGCCACCAGTGCCTGGGACAGCGGAGAGACCCAGTACTTC. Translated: CATSAWDSGETQYF.

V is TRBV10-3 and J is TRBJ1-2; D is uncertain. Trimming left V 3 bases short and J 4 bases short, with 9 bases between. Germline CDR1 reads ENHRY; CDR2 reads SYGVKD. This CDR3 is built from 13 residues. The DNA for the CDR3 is TGTGCCATCAGTGACTCAGGAAGCTATGGCTACACCTTC. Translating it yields CAISDSGSYGYTF.

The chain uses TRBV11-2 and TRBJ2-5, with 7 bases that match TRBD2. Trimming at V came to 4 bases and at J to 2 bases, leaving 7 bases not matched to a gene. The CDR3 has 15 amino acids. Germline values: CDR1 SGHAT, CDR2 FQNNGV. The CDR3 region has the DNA TGTGCCAGCAGCTACCGGGGAGGGCAACAAGAGACCCAGTACTTC. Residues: CASSYRGGQQETQYF.

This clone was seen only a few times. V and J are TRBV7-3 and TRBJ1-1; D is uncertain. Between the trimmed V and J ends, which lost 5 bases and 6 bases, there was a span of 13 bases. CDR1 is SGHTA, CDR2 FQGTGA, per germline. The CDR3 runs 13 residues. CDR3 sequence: CASSLGSMAEAFF. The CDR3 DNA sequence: TGTGCCAGCAGCCTAGGTTCGATGGCTGAAGCTTTCTTT.

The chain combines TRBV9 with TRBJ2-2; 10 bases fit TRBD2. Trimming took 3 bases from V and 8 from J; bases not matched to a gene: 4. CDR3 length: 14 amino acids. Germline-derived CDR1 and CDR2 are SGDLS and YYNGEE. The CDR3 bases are TGTGCCAGCAGCGGGACTAGCGGACTGGGGGAGCTGTTTTTT. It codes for CASSGTSGLGELFF.

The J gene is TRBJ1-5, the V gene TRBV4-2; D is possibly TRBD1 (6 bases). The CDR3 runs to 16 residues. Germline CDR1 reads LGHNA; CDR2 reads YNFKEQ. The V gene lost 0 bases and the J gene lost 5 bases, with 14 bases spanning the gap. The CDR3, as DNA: TGTGCCAGCAGCCAAGATGGCCAGGGGAACGATCAGCCCCAGCATTTT. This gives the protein CASSQDGQGNDQPQHF.

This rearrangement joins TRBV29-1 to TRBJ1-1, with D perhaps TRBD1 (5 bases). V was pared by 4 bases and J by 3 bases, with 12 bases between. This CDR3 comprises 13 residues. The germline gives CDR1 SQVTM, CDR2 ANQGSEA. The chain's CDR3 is CSVGFRADTEAFF. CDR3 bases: TGCAGCGTTGGGTTCAGGGCCGACACTGAAGCTTTCTTT.

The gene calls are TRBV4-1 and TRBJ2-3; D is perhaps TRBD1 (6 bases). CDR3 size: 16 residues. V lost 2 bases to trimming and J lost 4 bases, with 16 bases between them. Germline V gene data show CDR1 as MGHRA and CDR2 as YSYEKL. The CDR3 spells CASSQTGLIEADTQYF. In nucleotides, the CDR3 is TGCGCCAGCAGCCAAACAGGGTTGATTGAGGCAGATACGCAGTATTTT.

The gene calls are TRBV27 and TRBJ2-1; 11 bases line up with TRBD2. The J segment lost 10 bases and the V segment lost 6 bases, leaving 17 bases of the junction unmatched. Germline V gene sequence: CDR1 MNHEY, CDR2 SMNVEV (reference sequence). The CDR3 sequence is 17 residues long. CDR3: CASRLRASGGPSPEQFF. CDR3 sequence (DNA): TGTGCCAGCAGGTTGCGGGCTAGCGGGGGGCCCTCCCCCGAGCAGTTCTTC.

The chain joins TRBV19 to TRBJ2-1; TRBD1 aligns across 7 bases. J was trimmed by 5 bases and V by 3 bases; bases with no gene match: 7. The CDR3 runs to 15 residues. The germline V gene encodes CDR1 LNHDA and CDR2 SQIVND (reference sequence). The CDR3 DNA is TGTGCCAGTAGTATCCACGACAGGGCAAACAATGAGCAGTTCTTC. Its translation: CASSIHDRANNEQFF.

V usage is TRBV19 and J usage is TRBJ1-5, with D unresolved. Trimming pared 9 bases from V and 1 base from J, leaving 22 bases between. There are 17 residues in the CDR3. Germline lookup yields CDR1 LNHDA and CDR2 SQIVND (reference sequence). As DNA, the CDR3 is TGTGCCAGATCAAAACTAAGAGTTAGGATGAGCAATCAGCCCCAGCATTTT. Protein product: CARSKLRVRMSNQPQHF.

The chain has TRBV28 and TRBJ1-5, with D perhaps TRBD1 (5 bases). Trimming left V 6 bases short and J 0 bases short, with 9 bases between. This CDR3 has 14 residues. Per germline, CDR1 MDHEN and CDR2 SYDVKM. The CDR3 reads CASSRVISNQPQHF. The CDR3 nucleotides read TGTGCCAGCAGCAGGGTTATTAGCAATCAGCCCCAGCATTTT.

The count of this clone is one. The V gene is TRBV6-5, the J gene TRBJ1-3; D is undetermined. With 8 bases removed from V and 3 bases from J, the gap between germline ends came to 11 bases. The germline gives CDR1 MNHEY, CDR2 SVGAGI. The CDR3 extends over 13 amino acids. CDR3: CASGEGLGNTIYF. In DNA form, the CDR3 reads TGTGCCAGCGGAGAGGGCCTTGGAAACACCATATATTTT.

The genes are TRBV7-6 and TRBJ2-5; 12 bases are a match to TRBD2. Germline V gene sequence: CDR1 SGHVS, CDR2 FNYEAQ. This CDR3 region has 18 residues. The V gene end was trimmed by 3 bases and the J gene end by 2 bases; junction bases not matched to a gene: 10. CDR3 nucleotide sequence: TGTGCCAGCAGCTTTATGTCCCTAGCGGGGGGGCGGCAAGAGACCCAGTACTTC. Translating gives CASSFMSLAGGRQETQYF.

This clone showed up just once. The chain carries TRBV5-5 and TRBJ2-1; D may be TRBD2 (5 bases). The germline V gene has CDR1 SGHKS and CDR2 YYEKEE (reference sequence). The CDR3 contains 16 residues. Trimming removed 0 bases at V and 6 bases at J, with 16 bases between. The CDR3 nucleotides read TGTGCCAGCAGCTTGGACCGGGGAGTCCTCCCCAATGAGCAGTTCTTC. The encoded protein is CASSLDRGVLPNEQFF.

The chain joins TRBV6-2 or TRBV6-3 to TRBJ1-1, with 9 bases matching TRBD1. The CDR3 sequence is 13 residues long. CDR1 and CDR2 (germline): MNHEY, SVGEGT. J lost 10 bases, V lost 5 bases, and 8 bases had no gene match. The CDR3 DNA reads TGTGCCAGCAGTGCCATACAGGGGGCCGTAGCTTTCTTT. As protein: CASSAIQGAVAFF.